The 4 T cell receptor beta chains listed next were all sequenced from one sample in a study of blood T cell repertoires in COVID-19. Method: immunoSEQ multiplex PCR; TCRdb's copy keeps in-frame clones and lacks some. The sample lists about 100,000 clones, 85% occurring once. The sample was peripheral blood. All receptors derive from a human donor in a cohort sampled during active COVID-19.

The chain combines TRBV9 with TRBJ2-1; 9 nucleotides align to TRBD2. Germline-derived CDR1 and CDR2 are SGDLS and YYNGEE. V lost 3 bases to trimming and J lost 6 bases; unmatched junction nucleotides: 10. The length of the CDR3 is 16 residues. In DNA form, the CDR3 reads TGTGCCAGCAGCGGCTGGCGGGGGGGCCAGGCCAATGAGCAGTTCTTC. Encoded protein: CASSGWRGGQANEQFF.

This chain links TRBV30 with TRBJ1-1, with 8 positions matching TRBD1. CDR1 is GTSNPN, CDR2 SVGIG, per germline (reference sequence). With 4 bases clipped from V and 5 bases from J, the junction kept 9 bases outside the gene matches. The CDR3 loop spans 14 amino acids. CDR3: CAWTAGQGSTEAFF. CDR3 DNA sequence: TGTGCCTGGACGGCAGGACAGGGTAGTACTGAAGCTTTCTTT.

This chain uses TRBV30 with TRBJ2-1; 9 nucleotides agree with TRBD1. CDR1 and CDR2 from the germline V gene are GTSNPN and SVGIG (reference sequence). The CDR3 contains 13 residues. Germline trimming cut 1 base from V and 7 bases from J; bases unmatched to any gene: 2. In nucleotides, the CDR3 is TGTGCCTGGAGTGGGGACAGGGAAAATGAGCAGTTCTTC. This translates into CAWSGDRENEQFF.

The V gene is TRBV7-9, the J gene TRBJ1-5, with TRBD1 as a possible D gene (5 bases). Trimming removed 5 bases from V and 0 bases from J, with 17 bases in between. The CDR3 length is 17 residues. Germline V gene data show CDR1 as SEHNR and CDR2 as FQNEAQ (reference sequence). The CDR3 spells CASSQPPDRFSNQPQHF. CDR3 nucleotides: TGTGCCAGCAGCCAACCCCCTGACAGATTTAGCAATCAGCCCCAGCATTTT.